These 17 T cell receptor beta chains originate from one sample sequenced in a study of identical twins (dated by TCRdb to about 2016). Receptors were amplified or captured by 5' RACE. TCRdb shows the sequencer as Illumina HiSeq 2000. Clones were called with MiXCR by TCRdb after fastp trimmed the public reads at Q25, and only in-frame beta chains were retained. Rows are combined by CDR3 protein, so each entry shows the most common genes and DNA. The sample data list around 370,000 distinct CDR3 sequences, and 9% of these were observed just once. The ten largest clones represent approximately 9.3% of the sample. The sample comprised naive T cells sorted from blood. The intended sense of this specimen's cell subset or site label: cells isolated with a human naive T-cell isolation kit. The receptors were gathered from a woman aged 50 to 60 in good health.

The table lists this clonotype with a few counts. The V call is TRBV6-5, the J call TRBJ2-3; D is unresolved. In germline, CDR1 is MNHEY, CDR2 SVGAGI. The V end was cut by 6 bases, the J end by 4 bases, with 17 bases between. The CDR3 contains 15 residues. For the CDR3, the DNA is TGTGCCAGCAGCCCGGAACCTATTAGCTCAGATACGCAGTATTTT. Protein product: CASSPEPISSDTQYF.

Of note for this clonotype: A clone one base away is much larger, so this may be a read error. For the CDR3, the DNA is TGTGCCAGCGGCCCCCCCGCCCGGAGCTCCTACAATGAGCAGTTCTTC. Protein sequence: CASGPPARSSYNEQFF. V is TRBV11-2 and J is TRBJ2-1, with D unclear. The V end lost 8 bases, the J end lost 0 bases, and 17 bases lay between the germline ends. The germline CDR1 and CDR2 sequences are SGHAT and FQNNGV. This CDR3 spans 16 amino acids.

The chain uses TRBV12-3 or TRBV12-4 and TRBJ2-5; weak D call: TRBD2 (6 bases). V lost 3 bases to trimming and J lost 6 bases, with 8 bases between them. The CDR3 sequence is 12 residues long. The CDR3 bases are TGTGCCAGCAGTTTGCGGGGACAGACCCAGTACTTC. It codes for CASSLRGQTQYF.

In nucleotides, the CDR3 is TGTGCCAGCAGCCAATGGAGGGGGCTCTACAATGAGCAGTTCTTC. Its protein is CASSQWRGLYNEQFF. This chain joins TRBV3-1 and TRBJ2-1; a possible D gene is TRBD1 (7 bases). In germline, CDR1 is LGHDT, CDR2 YNNKEL (reference sequence). The V end lost 2 bases, the J end lost 3 bases, and 11 bases lay between the germline ends. The CDR3 loop spans 15 amino acids.

Here the CDR3 DNA reads TGCGCCAGCGGTCGTGGAGGACTAGCGGGACTTCGGGAGCAGTACGTC. Translated: CASGRGGLAGLREQYV. This chain uses TRBV5-1 with TRBJ2-7; 12 bases map to TRBD2. The V gene end was trimmed by 7 bases and the J gene end by 7 bases; junction bases not matched to a gene: 15. The length of the CDR3 is 16 residues. Germline CDR1 and CDR2: SGHRS and YFSETQ.

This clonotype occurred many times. CDR3 nucleotide sequence: TGTGCCAGCAGTTTCTTCGCGGGGGAAGCTTTCTTT. This translates into CASSFFAGEAFF. J is TRBJ1-1 and V is TRBV27; no definite D call. The CDR3 length is 12 residues. Per the germline V gene, CDR1 is MNHEY and CDR2 is SMNVEV (reference sequence). Trimming cost V 3 bases and J 8 bases, with 10 bases left between them.

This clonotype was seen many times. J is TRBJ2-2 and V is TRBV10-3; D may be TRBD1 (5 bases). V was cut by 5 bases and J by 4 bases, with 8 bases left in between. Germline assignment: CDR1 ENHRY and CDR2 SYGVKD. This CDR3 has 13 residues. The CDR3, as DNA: TGTGCCATCAGTCGACAGTCCACCGGGGAGCTGTTTTTT. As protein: CAISRQSTGELFF.

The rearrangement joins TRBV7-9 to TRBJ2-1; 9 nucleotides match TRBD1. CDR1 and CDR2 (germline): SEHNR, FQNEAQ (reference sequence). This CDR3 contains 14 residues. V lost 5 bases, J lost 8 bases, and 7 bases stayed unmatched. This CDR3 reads CASSAGTGFDEQFF. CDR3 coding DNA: TGTGCCAGCAGCGCCGGGACAGGGTTCGATGAGCAGTTCTTC.

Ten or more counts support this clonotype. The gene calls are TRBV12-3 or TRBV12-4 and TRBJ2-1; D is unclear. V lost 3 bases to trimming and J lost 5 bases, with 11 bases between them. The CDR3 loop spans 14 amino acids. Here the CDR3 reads CASSFPGRHNEQFF. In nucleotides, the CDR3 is TGTGCCAGCAGTTTTCCCGGCCGCCACAATGAGCAGTTCTTC.

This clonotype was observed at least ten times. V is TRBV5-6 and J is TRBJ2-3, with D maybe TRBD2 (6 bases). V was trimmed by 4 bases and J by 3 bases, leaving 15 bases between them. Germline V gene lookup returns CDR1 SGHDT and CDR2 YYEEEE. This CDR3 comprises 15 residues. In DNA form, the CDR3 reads TGTGCCAGCAGCCTGGTAGCGGCGGGTACAGATACGCAGTATTTT. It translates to CASSLVAAGTDTQYF.

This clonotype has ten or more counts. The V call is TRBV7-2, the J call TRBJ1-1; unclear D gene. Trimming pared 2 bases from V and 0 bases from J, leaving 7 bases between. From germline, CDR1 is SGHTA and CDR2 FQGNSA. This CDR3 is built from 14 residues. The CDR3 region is CASSLRGMNTEAFF. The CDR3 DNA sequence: TGTGCCAGCAGCTTAAGAGGCATGAACACTGAAGCTTTCTTT.

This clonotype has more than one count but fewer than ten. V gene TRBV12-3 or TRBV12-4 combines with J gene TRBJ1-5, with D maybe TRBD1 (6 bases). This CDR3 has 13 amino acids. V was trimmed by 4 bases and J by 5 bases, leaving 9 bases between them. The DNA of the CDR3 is TGTGCCAGCAGTTCGGGACACTATCAGCCCCAGCATTTT. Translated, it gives CASSSGHYQPQHF.

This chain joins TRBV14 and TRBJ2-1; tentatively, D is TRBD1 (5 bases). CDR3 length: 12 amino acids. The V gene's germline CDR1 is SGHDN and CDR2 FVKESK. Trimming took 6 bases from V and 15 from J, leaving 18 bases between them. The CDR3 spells CASSRGQIWLFF. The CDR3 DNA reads TGTGCCAGCAGTCGAGGACAAATATGGCTGTTCTTC. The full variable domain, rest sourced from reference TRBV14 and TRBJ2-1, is EAGVTQFPSHSVIEKGQTVTLRCDPISGHDNLYWYRRVMGKEIKFLLHFVKESKQDESGMPNNRFLAERTGGTYSTLKVQPAELEDSGVYFCASSRGQIWLFFGPGTRLTVL.

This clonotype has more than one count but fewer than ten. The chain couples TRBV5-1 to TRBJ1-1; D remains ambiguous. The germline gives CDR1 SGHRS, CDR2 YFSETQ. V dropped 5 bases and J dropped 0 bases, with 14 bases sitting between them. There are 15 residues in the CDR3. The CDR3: CASSLAGPLNTEAFF. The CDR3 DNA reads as TGCGCCAGCAGTCTGGCAGGCCCTCTGAACACTGAAGCTTTCTTT.

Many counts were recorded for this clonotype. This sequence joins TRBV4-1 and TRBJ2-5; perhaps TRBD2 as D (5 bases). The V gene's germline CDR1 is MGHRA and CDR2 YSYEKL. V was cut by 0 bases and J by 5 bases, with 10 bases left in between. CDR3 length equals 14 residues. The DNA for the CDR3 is TGCGCCAGCAGCCAAGATGCGGGCGTGGAGACCCAGTACTTC. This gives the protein CASSQDAGVETQYF.

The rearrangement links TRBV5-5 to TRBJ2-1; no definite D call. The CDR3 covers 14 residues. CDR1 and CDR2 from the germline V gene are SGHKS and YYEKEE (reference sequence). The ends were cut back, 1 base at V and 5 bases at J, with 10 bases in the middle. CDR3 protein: CASSLPDPNNEQFF. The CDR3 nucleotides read TGTGCCAGCAGCTTGCCGGACCCAAACAATGAGCAGTTCTTC.

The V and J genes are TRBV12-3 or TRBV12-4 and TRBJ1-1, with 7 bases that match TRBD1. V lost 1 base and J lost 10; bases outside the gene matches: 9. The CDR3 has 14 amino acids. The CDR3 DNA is TGTGCCAGCAGTTTAGTCGGGACAGCCGGTGGAGCTTTCTTT. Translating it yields CASSLVGTAGGAFF.